The 2 T cell receptor beta chains listed next were all sequenced from one sample in a study of post-analysis software for immune sequencing data. Study-level findings and limits: The study found TRBV5-6, TRBV5-1 and TRBV20-1 among several TRBV segments more frequent in patients than controls.

No antigen has been identified for these receptors. cDNA libraries for TCR beta contained unique molecular identifiers. TCRdb called the PCR reads again in MiXCR, with one record for every CDR3 protein. The sample contains some 890,000 distinct CDR3 sequences, 53% of which appear only once. The sample taken for sequencing was blood. Receptor source: a girl aged 10-17 years with multiple sclerosis.

This clonotype occurred a few times. V usage is TRBV12-3 or TRBV12-4 and J usage is TRBJ2-7; TRBD2 might be the D (5 bases). The CDR3 consists of 15 residues. V gave up 8 bases and J gave up 0 bases, with 17 bases separating them. The CDR3 loop is CASGWAHGVSYEQYF. DNA for the CDR3: TGTGCCAGCGGCTGGGCCCACGGGGTCTCCTACGAGCAGTACTTC.

This chain joins TRBV20-1 and TRBJ2-3, with D tentatively TRBD2 (5 bases). Germline CDR1 and CDR2: DFQATT and SNEGSKA (reference sequence). There are 14 residues in the CDR3. V shed 7 bases and J shed 0 bases, with 14 bases lying between them. CDR3 in DNA: TGCAGTGTTTCGCGGGTCCTCAGCACAGATACGCAGTATTTT. The encoded protein is CSVSRVLSTDTQYF.